These 21 T cell receptor beta chains were sequenced from one sample in a study of cytomegalovirus exposure and HLA in healthy donors. This PCR relied on a set of 60 Vbeta primers and 13 Jbeta primers. Profiled with immunoSEQ multiplex PCR; TCRdb holds only in-frame clones, not every one. The sample has fewer than 100,000 clones. The specimen sequenced was PBMCs. These receptors were taken from a man in his fifties or sixties in good health and CMV-seronegative.

The chain has TRBV28 and TRBJ1-6; no reliable D call. The CDR3 runs 14 residues. Trimming removed 7 bases from V and 0 bases from J, with 7 bases in between. CDR1 and CDR2 from the germline V gene are MDHEN and SYDVKM. In DNA, the CDR3 is TGTGCCAGCATCGTCAGCTCCTATAATTCACCCCTCCACTTT. Translated, it gives CASIVSSYNSPLHF.

This chain connects TRBV11-2 to TRBJ1-2; weak D call: TRBD1 (5 bases). V was clipped by 3 bases and J by 3 bases, with 11 bases between them. The germline CDR1 and CDR2 sequences are SGHAT and FQNNGV. The length of the CDR3 is 14 residues. CDR3 DNA sequence: TGTGCCAGCAGCTTCGGGGGAGGTCACTATGGCTACACCTTC. Translating it yields CASSFGGGHYGYTF.

The V gene is TRBV2, the J gene TRBJ2-1; TRBD2 matches 9 bases. This CDR3 comprises 15 residues. V shed 5 bases, J shed 6 bases, and the junction held 8 bases outside the gene matches. The germline CDR1 and CDR2 sequences are SNHLY and FYNNEI. Here the CDR3 reads CASSTSSGVPNEQFF. The CDR3 nucleotides are TGTGCCAGCAGTACCTCTAGCGGGGTACCCAATGAGCAGTTCTTC.

V usage is TRBV15 and J usage is TRBJ1-2; maybe TRBD1 (5 bases). The CDR3 is 12 amino acids. The V gene lost 6 bases and the J gene lost 4 bases, with 9 bases spanning the gap. The germline CDR1 and CDR2 sequences are LNHNV and YYDKDF (reference sequence). The CDR3 region has the DNA TGTGCCACCAGTCAGGGAACCTATGGCTACACCTTC. Translation: CATSQGTYGYTF.

J is TRBJ2-5 and V is TRBV19; D possibly corresponds to TRBD2 (6 bases). The CDR3 consists of 13 residues. Trimming left V 5 bases short and J 4 bases short, with 11 bases between. The germline V gene encodes CDR1 LNHDA and CDR2 SQIVND (reference sequence). CDR3 in DNA: TGTGCCAGTAGTGAGGTGGAGGGAGAGACCCAGTACTTC. It specifies CASSEVEGETQYF. The full variable domain, its missing parts supplied by reference TRBV19 and TRBJ2-5, is DGGITQSPKYLFRKEGQNVTLSCEQNLNHDAMYWYRQDPGQGLRLIYYSQIVNDFQKGDIAEGYSVSREKKESFPLTVTSAQKNPTAFYLCASSEVEGETQYFGPGTRLLVL.

The chain couples TRBV29-1 to TRBJ2-7, with 9 positions matching TRBD1. Germline-derived CDR1 and CDR2 are SQVTM and ANQGSEA. V gave up 5 bases and J gave up 2 bases; unmatched junction bases: 10. CDR3 length: 15 residues. The CDR3 region has the DNA TGCAGCGTTACCCCCGGGACAGGGCCGGCCTACGAGCAGTACTTC. Translation: CSVTPGTGPAYEQYF.

Here the CDR3 DNA reads TGCAGTACGGACAGCAACACTGAAGCTTTCTTT. This gives the protein CSTDSNTEAFF. The chain recombines TRBV20-1 with TRBJ1-1, with a weak D call TRBD1 (6 bases). The CDR3 is 11 amino acids. The V end was cut by 8 bases, the J end by 2 bases, with 9 bases between. Germline V gene lookup returns CDR1 DFQATT and CDR2 SNEGSKA (reference sequence).

The chain employs TRBV5-1 and TRBJ2-3; no definite D call. Trimming left V 5 bases short and J 0 bases short, with 10 bases between. CDR3 length: 14 amino acids. Germline V gene data show CDR1 as SGHRS and CDR2 as YFSETQ. CDR3 protein: CASRVQSSTDTQYF. The CDR3 DNA is TGCGCCAGCAGGGTACAGAGTAGCACAGATACGCAGTATTTT.

The genes are TRBV19 and TRBJ2-7; the match to TRBD2 covers 10 bases. After removal of 5 bases from V and 4 bases from J, the junction contained 5 bases not matched to a gene. In germline, CDR1 is LNHDA, CDR2 SQIVND (reference sequence). The CDR3 covers 14 residues. The CDR3, as DNA: TGTGCCAGTAGTCCGGGACTAGCGTCTTACGAGCAGTACTTC. Translation: CASSPGLASYEQYF. The whole variable domain, remainder taken from reference TRBV19 and TRBJ2-7, is DGGITQSPKYLFRKEGQNVTLSCEQNLNHDAMYWYRQDPGQGLRLIYYSQIVNDFQKGDIAEGYSVSREKKESFPLTVTSAQKNPTAFYLCASSPGLASYEQYFGPGTRLTVT.

The V call is TRBV29-1, the J call TRBJ2-1, with 11 bases aligning to TRBD1. The CDR3 extends over 15 amino acids. From germline, CDR1 is SQVTM and CDR2 ANQGSEA. The CDR3 region is CSGQGAFLAYNEQFF. The CDR3 coding sequence is TGCAGTGGACAGGGGGCCTTTTTGGCCTACAATGAGCAGTTCTTC.

The CDR3 reads CAISEYSSGGSSYEQYF. CDR3 DNA sequence: TGTGCCATCAGTGAGTATTCTAGCGGGGGGAGCTCCTACGAGCAGTACTTC. The rearrangement uses TRBV10-3 and TRBJ2-7; 11 nucleotides align to TRBD2. J lost 0 bases, V lost 1 base, and 5 bases had no gene match. Germline CDR1 and CDR2: ENHRY and SYGVKD. The CDR3 is 17 amino acids.

The rearrangement joins TRBV7-2 to TRBJ1-2, with 12 positions matching TRBD1. The J segment lost 8 bases and the V segment lost 5 bases, leaving 9 bases of the junction unmatched. The CDR3 length is 15 residues. Germline V gene data show CDR1 as SGHTA and CDR2 as FQGNSA. CDR3 sequence reads: CASSLLWDRGQGYTF. The CDR3 coding sequence is TGTGCCAGCAGCCTCCTCTGGGACAGGGGGCAAGGCTACACCTTC.

The chain links TRBV5-6 to TRBJ2-2; 9 bases map to TRBD1. This CDR3 is 16 amino acids long. In germline, CDR1 is SGHDT, CDR2 YYEEEE. With 3 bases clipped from V and 4 bases from J, the junction kept 7 bases outside the gene matches. CDR3 amino acids: CASSWGRTGATGELFF. The CDR3 nucleotides read TGTGCCAGCAGCTGGGGCCGGACAGGGGCCACCGGGGAGCTGTTTTTT. The full variable domain, in which reference TRBV5-6 and TRBJ2-2 provide the parts outside the CDR3, is DAGVTQSPTHLIKTRGQQVTLRCSPKSGHDTVSWYQQALGQGPQFIFQYYEEEERQRGNFPDRFSGHQFPNYSSELNVNALLLGDSALYLCASSWGRTGATGELFFGEGSRLTVL.

V usage is TRBV19 and J usage is TRBJ2-2; D might be TRBD1 (5 bases). CDR3 size: 12 residues. The germline V gene has CDR1 LNHDA and CDR2 SQIVND (reference sequence). The V end lost 1 base, the J end lost 12 bases, and 9 bases lay between the germline ends. For the CDR3, the DNA is TGTGCCAGTAGTATAGGCCAGGGTCAGCTGTTTTTT. Translating gives CASSIGQGQLFF.

The CDR3 coding sequence is TGTGCCAGCAGTGCCGGGACTAGCGTCACAGATACGCAGTATTTT. Its translation: CASSAGTSVTDTQYF. The chain couples TRBV28 to TRBJ2-3; TRBD2 matches at 10 bases. V lost 5 bases to trimming and J lost 2 bases; unmatched junction nucleotides: 4. CDR3 length equals 15 residues. The germline V gene has CDR1 MDHEN and CDR2 SYDVKM.

This chain connects TRBV5-1 to TRBJ2-2, with D unclear. The V end lost 0 bases, the J end lost 7 bases, and 13 bases lay between the germline ends. The germline V gene encodes CDR1 SGHRS and CDR2 YFSETQ. The CDR3 has 15 amino acids. CDR3 in DNA: TGCGCCAGCAGCTTGGCCAAGGCGGTGGGCGGGGAGCTGTTTTTT. It yields the protein CASSLAKAVGGELFF.

This sequence joins TRBV7-2 and TRBJ2-3; D ambiguous. This CDR3 spans 11 amino acids. With 4 bases removed from V and 7 bases from J, the gap between germline ends came to 6 bases. From germline, CDR1 is SGHTA and CDR2 FQGNSA. CDR3 bases: TGTGCCAGCAGCTCACAGTATACGCAGTATTTT. This codes for CASSSQYTQYF.

The V call is TRBV28, the J call TRBJ1-2; no firm D call. V was trimmed by 4 bases and J by 0 bases, leaving 15 bases between them. Looked up from germline, CDR1 is MDHEN and CDR2 is SYDVKM. This CDR3 contains 16 residues. CDR3 residues: CASSSLNGLANYGYTF. The CDR3 DNA reads as TGTGCCAGCAGTTCCCTAAACGGTCTAGCTAACTATGGCTACACCTTC.

This chain joins TRBV6-5 and TRBJ2-7; TRBD1 matches 10 bases. The ends lost 6 bases at V and 6 bases at J; junction bases unmatched: 11. This CDR3 is built from 15 residues. CDR1 is MNHEY, CDR2 SVGAGI, per germline. The chain's CDR3 is CASSRDRGRVGEQYF. In DNA form, the CDR3 reads TGTGCCAGCAGCCGAGACAGGGGGCGCGTCGGCGAGCAGTACTTC.

The rearrangement links TRBV18 to TRBJ2-3; D gene unclear. This CDR3 region has 14 residues. V lost 1 base and J 0 bases, leaving 5 bases between the germline ends. Germline assignment: CDR1 KGHSH and CDR2 LQKENI. CDR3 in DNA: TGTGCCAGCTCACCACGAGCGAGCACAGATACGCAGTATTTT. Amino acid sequence: CASSPRASTDTQYF.

This rearrangement joins TRBV15 to TRBJ1-1; D is unresolved. The CDR3 runs to 12 residues. CDR1 is LNHNV and CDR2 is YYDKDF in the germline V gene (reference sequence). V was clipped by 6 bases and J by 8 bases, with 13 bases between them. As DNA, the CDR3 is TGTGCCACCAGTCCTCAGGTTTCAGAAGCTTTCTTT. It specifies CATSPQVSEAFF.